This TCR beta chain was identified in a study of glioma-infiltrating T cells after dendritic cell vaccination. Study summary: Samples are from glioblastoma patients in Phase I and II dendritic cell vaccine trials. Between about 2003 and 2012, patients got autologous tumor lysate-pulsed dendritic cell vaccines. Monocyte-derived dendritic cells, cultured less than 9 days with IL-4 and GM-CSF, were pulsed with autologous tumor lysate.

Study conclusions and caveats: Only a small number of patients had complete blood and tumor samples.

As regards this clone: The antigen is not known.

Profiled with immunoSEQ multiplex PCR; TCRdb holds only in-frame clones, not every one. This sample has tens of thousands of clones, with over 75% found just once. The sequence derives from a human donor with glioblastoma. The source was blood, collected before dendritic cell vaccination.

CDR3 nucleotides: TGTGCCAGCAGCGTAGGTTGGGGGGGTGGCTACACCTTC. It encodes CASSVGWGGGYTF. The chain is built from TRBV9 and TRBJ1-2; TRBD1 is a possible D gene (5 bases). Between the trimmed V and J ends, which lost 0 bases and 7 bases, there was a span of 10 bases. Germline-derived CDR1 and CDR2 are SGDLS and YYNGEE. The CDR3 sequence is 13 residues long.